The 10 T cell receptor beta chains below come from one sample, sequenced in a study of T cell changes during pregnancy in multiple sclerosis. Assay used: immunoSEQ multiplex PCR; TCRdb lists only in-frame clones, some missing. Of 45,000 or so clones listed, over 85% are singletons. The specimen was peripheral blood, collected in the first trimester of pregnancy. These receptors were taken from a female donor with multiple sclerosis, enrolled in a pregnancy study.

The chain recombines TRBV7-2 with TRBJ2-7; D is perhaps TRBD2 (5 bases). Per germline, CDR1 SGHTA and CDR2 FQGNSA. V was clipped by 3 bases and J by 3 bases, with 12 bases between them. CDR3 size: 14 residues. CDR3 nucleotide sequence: TGTGCCAGCAGCTTCGGAGGACGCGGCTACGAGCAGTACTTC. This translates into CASSFGGRGYEQYF.

CDR3 region: CASGRQGPTEAFF. CDR3 bases: TGCGCCAGCGGCCGACAGGGGCCCACTGAAGCTTTCTTT. V and J are TRBV5-1 and TRBJ1-1, with 8 bases aligning to TRBD1. From germline, CDR1 is SGHRS and CDR2 YFSETQ. The CDR3 extends over 13 amino acids. The ends lost 7 bases at V and 4 bases at J; junction bases unmatched: 6.

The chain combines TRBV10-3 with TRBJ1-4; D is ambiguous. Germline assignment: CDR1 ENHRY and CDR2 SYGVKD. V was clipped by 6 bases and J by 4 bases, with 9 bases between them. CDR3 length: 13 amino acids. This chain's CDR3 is CAISGGSNEKLFF. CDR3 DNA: TGTGCCATCAGCGGCGGAAGTAATGAAAAACTGTTTTTT.

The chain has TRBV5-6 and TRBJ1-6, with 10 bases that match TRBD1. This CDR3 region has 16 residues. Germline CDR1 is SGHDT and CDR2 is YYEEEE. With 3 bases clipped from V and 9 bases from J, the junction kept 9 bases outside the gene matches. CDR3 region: CASSSRPGQGSSPLHF. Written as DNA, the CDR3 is TGTGCCAGCAGCTCACGACCGGGACAGGGGTCTTCACCCCTCCACTTT.

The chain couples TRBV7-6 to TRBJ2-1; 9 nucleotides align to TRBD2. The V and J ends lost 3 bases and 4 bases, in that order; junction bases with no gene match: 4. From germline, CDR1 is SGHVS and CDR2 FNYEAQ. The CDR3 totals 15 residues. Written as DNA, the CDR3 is TGTGCCAGCAGCTTGCTAGCGGGGCGTTACAATGAGCAGTTCTTC. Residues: CASSLLAGRYNEQFF.

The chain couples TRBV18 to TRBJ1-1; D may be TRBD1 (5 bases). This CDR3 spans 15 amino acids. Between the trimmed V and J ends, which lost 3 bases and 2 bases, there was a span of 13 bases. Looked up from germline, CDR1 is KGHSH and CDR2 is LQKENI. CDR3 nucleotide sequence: TGTGCCAGCTCACCCACAACGACAGCTAACACTGAAGCTTTCTTT. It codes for CASSPTTTANTEAFF. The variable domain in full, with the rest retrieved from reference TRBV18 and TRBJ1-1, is NAGVMQNPRHLVRRRGQEARLRCSPMKGHSHVYWYRQLPEEGLKFMVYLQKENIIDESGMPKERFSAEFPKEGPSILRIQQVVRGDSAAYFCASSPTTTANTEAFFGQGTRLTVV.

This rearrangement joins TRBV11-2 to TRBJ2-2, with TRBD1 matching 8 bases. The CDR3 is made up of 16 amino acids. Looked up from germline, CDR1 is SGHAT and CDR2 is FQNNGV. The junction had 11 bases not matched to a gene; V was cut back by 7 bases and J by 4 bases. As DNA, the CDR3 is TGTGCCAGCACCTTTGTCACAGGGGGTGTCACCGGGGAGCTGTTTTTT. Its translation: CASTFVTGGVTGELFF.

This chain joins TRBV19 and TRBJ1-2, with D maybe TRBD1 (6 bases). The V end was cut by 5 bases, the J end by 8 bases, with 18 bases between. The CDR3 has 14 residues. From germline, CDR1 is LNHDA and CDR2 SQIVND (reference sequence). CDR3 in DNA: TGTGCCAGTAGTTACCGGGACAACCAACGGGGCTACACCTTC. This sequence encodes CASSYRDNQRGYTF.

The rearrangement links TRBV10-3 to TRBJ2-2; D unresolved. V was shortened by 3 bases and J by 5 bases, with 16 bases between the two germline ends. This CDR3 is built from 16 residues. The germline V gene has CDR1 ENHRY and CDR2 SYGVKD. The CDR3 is CAISDWARLRTGELFF. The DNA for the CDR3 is TGTGCCATCAGTGATTGGGCCAGATTAAGGACCGGGGAGCTGTTTTTT.

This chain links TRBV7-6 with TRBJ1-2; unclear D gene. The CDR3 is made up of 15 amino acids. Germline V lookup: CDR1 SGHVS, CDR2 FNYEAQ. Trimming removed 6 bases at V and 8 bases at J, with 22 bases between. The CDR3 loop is CASSSRRSREEGYTF. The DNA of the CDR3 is TGTGCCAGCAGTTCCCGGCGTTCTAGGGAGGAGGGCTACACCTTC.